This T cell receptor (beta chain) was obtained from a study of blood T cell repertoires in COVID-19 (TCRdb year 2020). Study-wide context: Collaborator samples came from the United States, Italy and Spain and covered acute and convalescent phases of COVID-19. The material from the prospective study consisted of cDNA or gDNA derived from T cells, B-cell-depleted T cells, or PBMCs. Where available, HLA class I and class II types were obtained from metadata supplied by the sample provider rather than from assay-based typing. The dataset comprised deeply sampled blood TCRbeta repertoires from subjects exposed to, actively infected with, or recovered from COVID-19. The repertoires were made available in a free public database intended to serve as a resource for research on the immune response to SARS-CoV-2. Sample metadata almost always included a de-identified subject ID, COVID-19 status, age in years and sex. The samples were drawn from the first 160 participants of the ongoing ImmuneRACE study and from 950 to 1,500 subjects provided by 6 global collaborators. Results and caveats for the whole study, not just this receptor: How much clinical and demographic metadata was included differed by source and by participant, and the metadata was provided uncurated.

V trim: 0 bases; J trim: 1 base; unmatched bases: 6. The CDR3 numbers 17 residues from cysteine through phenylalanine. CDR3 DNA is the only sequence kept; it has 51 bases, read in frame from the first base. The germline V gene (reference sequence) supplies CDR1 SGHNT and CDR2 YYREEE. Concerning this clone: The target of this receptor is not known. Base qualities were left out, and no much larger clone turns up one base away.

The collaborating institutions used their own protocols to collect whole blood in K2EDTA tubes. For TCRbeta analysis, collaborators shipped samples as frozen whole blood, isolated PBMCs, or DNA extracted from either of those sample types. The immunoSEQ Assay, a bias-controlled multiplex PCR, was used to amplify TCRbeta CDR3 regions from genomic DNA. Per the authors' processing: The number of nucleated cells in each sample was estimated by amplification of reference gene primers within the assay. To quantify the absolute abundance of each unique TCRbeta CDR3 rearrangement, sequence reads were collapsed and filtered. Productive Simpson clonality was computed per sample as the square root of Simpson's diversity index over productive rearrangements. This is the immuneACCESS table as TCRdb keeps it, with only in-frame sequences that have V and J called. A part of the clones is gone; compared with another copy, unresolved V genes explain less than half, and the rest is unexplained. V and J calls plus clone size are reproduced from that table; the DNA served to infer D and trimming. In this sample the table shows approximately 190,000 clones, 82% of which occur a single time. Roughly 6.9% of the sample is taken by the ten largest.

This receptor chain uses TRBV5-4 and TRBJ1-4, and TRBD1 aligns with 7 junction nucleotides. This clonotype was sampled from a human donor with acute or convalescent COVID-19. The donor label of this sample is uncertain. Sequencing was carried out using peripheral blood. CDR3 reads: CASSLGGQQITNEKLFF. At the DNA level, the sequence is TGTGCCAGCAGCTTGGGGGGACAGCAAATAACTAATGAAAAACTGTTTTTT.